A selection of T cell receptor beta chains follows, all from one sample in a study of CD8+CD57+ T cells in acquired aplastic anemia. TCRdb processed the reads anew with MiXCR; each CDR3 protein has one entry. The table has some 150,000 distinct CDR3 sequences, 47% seen once; the top ten hold about 1.2%. The sample consisted of sorted CD4+, CD8+, or CD8+CD57+ T cells (not recorded which) from PBMCs. The receptors stem from a human donor with aplastic anemia. The CDR3 runs from the conserved cysteine through the conserved F or W. A D gene is named only where the DNA matches it firmly. Expanded clones are given a class, and other clones once, few, many or no size at all.

-,TRBV6-1,-,TRBJ2-7,CASSQTGTTYEQYF,TGTGCCAGCAGTCAAACAGGGACCACCTACGAGCAGTACTTC
-,TRBV15,-,TRBJ1-2,CATSPSAAAGYTF,TGTGCCACCAGCCCATCGGCGGCCGCTGGCTACACCTTC
-,TRBV20-1,-,TRBJ2-7,CSARQVSYEQYF,TGCAGTGCTAGGCAGGTCTCCTACGAGCAGTACTTC
many,TRBV6-5,-,TRBJ2-7,CASSYDPVTGARTYF,TGTGCCAGCAGTTACGACCCGGTGACGGGGGCGCGTACGTACTTC
many,TRBV4-2,TRBD2,TRBJ2-7,CASSQDPRGRGGSNEQYF,TGTGCCAGCAGCCAAGATCCCCGGGGACGGGGGGGCTCCAACGAGCAGTACTTC
many,TRBV20-1,TRBD1,TRBJ1-2,CSGGSGQGENYGYTF,TGCAGTGGGGGCTCTGGACAGGGGGAAAACTATGGCTACACCTTC
-,TRBV2,TRBD1,TRBJ1-2,CASSEGDRGLDNYGYTF,TGTGCCAGCAGTGAAGGGGACAGGGGACTCGATAACTATGGCTACACCTTC
few,TRBV19,TRBD1,TRBJ1-1,CATGTGAKLMNTEAFF,TGTGCCACCGGGACAGGGGCGAAACTAATGAACACTGAAGCTTTCTTT
-,TRBV2,-,TRBJ2-7,CARGRYSYEQYF,TGTGCCAGAGGACGGTACTCCTACGAGCAGTACTTC
few,TRBV25-1,-,TRBJ1-4,CASSESSSNEKLFF,TGTGCCAGCAGTGAATCGAGTTCTAATGAAAAACTGTTTTTT
-,TRBV10-3,TRBD2,TRBJ2-1,CASSDGGAVNLNEQFF,TGTGCCAGCAGTGACGGGGGGGCTGTGAACCTCAATGAGCAGTTCTTC
-,TRBV7-8,-,TRBJ1-5,CASSLEGLNSNQPQHF,TGTGCCAGCAGCTTAGAGGGTCTGAATAGCAATCAGCCCCAGCATTTT
many,TRBV5-6,TRBD1,TRBJ2-6,CASSWTGWGANVLTF,TGTGCCAGCAGCTGGACAGGGTGGGGGGCCAACGTCCTGACTTTC